The T cell receptor beta chain under discussion was sequenced for a study of T cell repertoires in cytomegalovirus infection. Study information: Public TCR beta signature analysis indicated the presence of both CMV infection and matching HLA type. Study-level points and caveats: CMV carriers with the relevant HLA were identified by cumulative public TCR beta family frequency. Clonotypes of TCR beta that were HLA-C-restricted and CMV-specific dominated the ex vivo response.

J gave up 1 base and V 4 bases, and 6 bases lay outside the gene matches. This CDR3 contains 16 residues. Each CDR3 protein is one row after TCRdb ran MiXCR on the reads. This sample yields around 450,000 distinct CDR3 sequences, of which about 11% are seen a single time; 10% to 13% belongs to the top ten. This clonotype was counted only a few times. The antigen is undetermined. The V gene is TRBV12-3 or TRBV12-4, the J gene TRBJ2-5; TRBD2 matches at 10 bases. Material: PBMCs. This TCR came from a human donor in good health (CMV status not recorded). Some clones in this sample may be carry-over from other donors' samples. CDR3 in DNA: TGTGCCAGCAGTTCCCCTAGCGGGAGTGGCCAAGAGACCCAGTACTTC. Amino acid sequence: CASSSPSGSGQETQYF.